The clone carrying this TCR beta chain was recorded only once. Germline values: CDR1 KGHSH, CDR2 LQKENI. The CDR3 covers 15 residues. Trimming removed 5 bases from V and 0 bases from J; junction bases left unmatched: 5. This sample was taken from a study of blood T cell repertoires in COVID-19. Profiling relied on immunoSEQ multiplex PCR, and the TCRdb table lists in-frame clones only, not all of them. This sample carries more than 95,000 clones, over 65% of them seen once, and the ten largest clones take roughly a quarter. The chain joins TRBV18 to TRBJ2-7; TRBD1 agrees at 9 bases. The TCR originated in a man in his sixties with acute or convalescent COVID-19. The specimen was peripheral blood. This CDR3 is CASSIGQGSSYEQYF. The DNA of the CDR3 is TGTGCCAGCTCAATCGGACAGGGGAGCTCCTACGAGCAGTACTTC.